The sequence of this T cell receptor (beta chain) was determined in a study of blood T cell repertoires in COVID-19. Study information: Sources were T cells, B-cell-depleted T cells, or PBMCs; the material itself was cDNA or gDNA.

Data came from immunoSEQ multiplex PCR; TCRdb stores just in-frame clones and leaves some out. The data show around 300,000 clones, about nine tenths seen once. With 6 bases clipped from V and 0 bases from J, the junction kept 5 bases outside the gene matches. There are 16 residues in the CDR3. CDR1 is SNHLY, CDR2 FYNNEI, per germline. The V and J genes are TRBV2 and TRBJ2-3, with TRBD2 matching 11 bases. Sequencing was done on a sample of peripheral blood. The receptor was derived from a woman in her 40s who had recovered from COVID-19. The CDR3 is CASRVGLAGSTDTQYF. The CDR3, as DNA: TGTGCCAGCAGAGTCGGACTAGCGGGCAGCACAGATACGCAGTATTTT. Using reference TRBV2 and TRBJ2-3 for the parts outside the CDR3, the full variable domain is EPEVTQTPSHQVTQMGQEVILRCVPISNHLYFYWYRQILGQKVEFLVSFYNNEISEKSEIFDDQFSVERPDGSNFTLKIRSTKLEDSAMYFCASRVGLAGSTDTQYFGPGTRLTVL.